A selection of T cell receptor beta chains follows, all from one sample in a study of blood T cell repertoires in COVID-19. Here immunoSEQ multiplex PCR was the method, and the copy in TCRdb shows in-frame clones only, minus some. The sample consists of under 200,000 clones, more than 75% of them appearing once. The sample was PBMCs or T cells enriched from blood (not recorded which). These receptors were collected from a woman aged 45 to 65 who had recovered from COVID-19. CDR3s include the opening cysteine and the closing phenylalanine or tryptophan. A D gene is named only where the DNA matches it firmly. Only some rows state a clone size, as once, few, many or a class for expanded clones.

D: .
length: 15
V: TRBV7-2
size: .
J: TRBJ2-2
CDR3: CASSFGGSVPGELFF
DNA: TGTGCCAGCAGCTTTGGTGGGAGTGTTCCCGGGGAGCTGTTTTTT

D: .
length: 15
V: TRBV9
size: .
J: TRBJ1-3
CDR3: CASSVGVLSGNTIYF
DNA: TGTGCCAGCAGCGTAGGAGTGCTCTCTGGAAACACCATATATTTT

D: .
length: 15
V: TRBV14
size: .
J: TRBJ1-2
CDR3: CASSQDWGGYYGYTF
DNA: TGTGCCAGCAGCCAAGATTGGGGGGGTTACTATGGCTACACCTTC

D: TRBD2
length: 19
V: TRBV6-4
size: .
J: TRBJ2-3
CDR3: CASSVSGLAGELRPDTQYF
DNA: TGTGCCAGCAGTGTCTCGGGACTAGCGGGAGAACTAAGGCCAGATACGCAGTATTTT

D: .
length: 14
V: TRBV3-1/TRBV3-2
size: .
J: TRBJ1-1
CDR3: CASSQAGFGTEAFF
DNA: TGTGCCAGCAGCCAAGCAGGGTTCGGCACTGAAGCTTTCTTT

D: .
length: 12
V: TRBV28
size: .
J: TRBJ1-6
CDR3: CASSLSPSPLHF
DNA: TGTGCCAGCAGTTTATCTCCTTCACCCCTCCACTTT

D: TRBD2
length: 14
V: TRBV10-2
size: few
J: TRBJ2-7
CDR3: CASRTSGRAAEQYF
DNA: TGCGCCAGCAGGACTAGCGGGAGGGCCGCCGAGCAGTACTTC

D: TRBD1
length: 14
V: TRBV5-1
size: .
J: TRBJ1-1
CDR3: CASSLETGGGKAFF
DNA: TGCGCCAGCAGCTTGGAAACAGGGGGCGGGAAAGCTTTCTTT

D: TRBD2
length: 15
V: TRBV30
size: .
J: TRBJ2-3
CDR3: CAWSSAAGVTDTQYF
DNA: TGTGCCTGGAGCTCGGCAGCGGGGGTCACAGATACGCAGTATTTT

D: .
length: 15
V: TRBV19
size: .
J: TRBJ2-1
CDR3: CASSTRPTAYNEQFF
DNA: TGTGCCAGTAGTACCCGCCCGACAGCCTACAATGAGCAGTTCTTC

D: TRBD2
length: 19
V: TRBV27
size: .
J: TRBJ2-1
CDR3: CASSSIRTSGVSSYNEQFF
DNA: TGTGCCAGCAGTTCCATTCGGACTAGCGGAGTTAGCTCCTACAATGAGCAGTTCTTC

D: TRBD1
length: 12
V: TRBV19
size: .
J: TRBJ1-2
CDR3: CASGTGGYGYTF
DNA: TGTGCTTCCGGGACAGGGGGCTATGGCTACACCTTC

D: .
length: 19
V: TRBV28
size: once
J: TRBJ1-4
CDR3: CASSRTPLTGLRTNEKLFF
DNA: TGTGCCAGCAGCCGGACGCCTCTTACAGGGCTTCGGACTAATGAAAAACTGTTTTTT

D: TRBD1
length: 13
V: TRBV6-5
size: .
J: TRBJ1-2
CDR3: CASSRDSYYGYTF
DNA: TGTGCCAGCAGCCGGGACAGCTACTATGGCTACACCTTC

D: TRBD2
length: 13
V: TRBV5-8
size: .
J: TRBJ2-5
CDR3: CASSLTSGETQYF
DNA: TGTGCCAGCAGCTTGACTAGCGGAGAGACCCAGTACTTC

D: .
length: 16
V: TRBV5-1
size: .
J: TRBJ1-1
CDR3: CASSPVPVAENTEAFF
DNA: TGCGCCAGCAGCCCCGTACCGGTCGCGGAGAACACTGAAGCTTTCTTT

D: TRBD1
length: 15
V: TRBV11-3
size: .
J: TRBJ2-3
CDR3: CASSLGDRATDTQYF
DNA: TGTGCCAGCAGCTTAGGGGACAGGGCGACAGATACGCAGTATTTT

D: TRBD1
length: 17
V: TRBV10-3
size: .
J: TRBJ1-5
CDR3: CAISESRTGGINQPQHF
DNA: TGTGCCATCAGTGAGTCGAGGACAGGGGGAATCAATCAGCCCCAGCATTTT

D: .
length: 15
V: TRBV15
size: .
J: TRBJ1-4
CDR3: CATSRDRGDNEKLFF
DNA: TGTGCCACCAGCAGAGATCGGGGGGATAATGAAAAACTGTTTTTT

D: TRBD2
length: 16
V: TRBV5-5
size: once
J: TRBJ2-7
CDR3: CASSLGEGSHSYEQYF
DNA: TGTGCCAGCAGCTTGGGGGAGGGAAGCCACTCCTACGAGCAGTACTTC

D: .
length: 14
V: TRBV18
size: .
J: TRBJ2-3
CDR3: CASSPGASTDTQYF
DNA: TGTGCCAGCTCACCGGGAGCTAGCACAGATACGCAGTATTTT

D: .
length: 16
V: TRBV12-5
size: once
J: TRBJ2-1
CDR3: CASGQPPGRGCSEQFF
DNA: TGTGCTAGTGGTCAACCACCGGGACGGGGGTGTTCGGAGCAGTTCTTC

D: .
length: 15
V: TRBV7-6
size: .
J: TRBJ2-3
CDR3: CASSFGGRSTDTQYF
DNA: TGTGCCAGCAGCTTCGGGGGAAGAAGCACAGATACGCAGTATTTT

D: .
length: 15
V: TRBV7-2
size: .
J: TRBJ2-1
CDR3: CASSLREKSGNEQFF
DNA: TGTGCCAGCAGCTTACGGGAAAAGTCGGGCAATGAGCAGTTCTTC

D: .
length: 16
V: TRBV5-6
size: few
J: TRBJ2-1
CDR3: CASSLHTTGIPNEQFF
DNA: TGTGCCAGCAGCTTGCATACAACAGGAATCCCCAATGAGCAGTTCTTC

D: TRBD2
length: 17
V: TRBV7-3
size: .
J: TRBJ2-3
CDR3: CASSLKGTSGSTDTQYF
DNA: TGTGCCAGCAGCTTAAAAGGGACTAGCGGGAGCACAGATACGCAGTATTTT

D: TRBD2
length: 15
V: TRBV28
size: once
J: TRBJ2-5
CDR3: CASSLGGGNKETQYF
DNA: TGTGCCAGCAGTTTAGGGGGGGGGAACAAAGAGACCCAGTACTTC

D: .
length: 15
V: TRBV6-5
size: .
J: TRBJ1-5
CDR3: CASSFARGAHQPQHF
DNA: TGTGCCAGCAGTTTCGCTAGGGGCGCGCATCAGCCCCAGCATTTT

D: .
length: 14
V: TRBV9
size: .
J: TRBJ1-3
CDR3: CASSVEGAGNTIYF
DNA: TGTGCCAGCAGCGTAGAAGGGGCTGGAAACACCATATATTTT

D: TRBD1
length: 14
V: TRBV9
size: .
J: TRBJ1-1
CDR3: CASSFRGQRTEAFF
DNA: TGTGCCAGCAGCTTCAGGGGGCAGCGGACTGAAGCTTTCTTT

D: .
length: 15
V: TRBV4-1
size: .
J: TRBJ2-5
CDR3: CASSRNSGAEETQYF
DNA: TGCGCCAGCAGCCGAAATAGCGGAGCTGAAGAGACCCAGTACTTC

D: TRBD1
length: 13
V: TRBV5-1
size: .
J: TRBJ1-2
CDR3: CASSEQGNYGYTF
DNA: TGCGCCAGCAGCGAACAGGGGAACTATGGCTACACCTTC

D: .
length: 12
V: TRBV25-1
size: .
J: TRBJ1-2
CDR3: CASSPVFGGYTF
DNA: TGTGCCAGCAGTCCTGTTTTCGGTGGCTACACCTTC

D: .
length: 15
V: TRBV5-1
size: .
J: TRBJ2-3
CDR3: CASSPQGARADTQYF
DNA: TGCGCCAGCAGCCCCCAAGGAGCCCGGGCAGATACGCAGTATTTT

D: .
length: 14
V: TRBV4-1
size: .
J: TRBJ2-7
CDR3: CASSQPTSGPVQYF
DNA: TGCGCCAGCAGCCAACCAACAAGCGGGCCGGTGCAGTACTTC

D: .
length: 15
V: TRBV27
size: .
J: TRBJ2-1
CDR3: CASSPNRGSYNEQFF
DNA: TGTGCCAGCAGTCCCAATCGGGGCTCCTACAATGAGCAGTTCTTC

D: TRBD1
length: 18
V: TRBV24-1
size: .
J: TRBJ2-6
CDR3: CATSETGTGVSGANVLTF
DNA: TGTGCCACCAGTGAGACCGGGACAGGGGTCTCTGGGGCCAACGTCCTGACTTTC

D: .
length: 16
V: TRBV27
size: .
J: TRBJ2-7
CDR3: CASSLSIGGMAYEQYF
DNA: TGTGCCAGCAGTTTATCGATTGGGGGGATGGCCTACGAGCAGTACTTC

D: TRBD2
length: 16
V: TRBV6-2/TRBV6-3
size: .
J: TRBJ2-1
CDR3: CASSYEAGGTYNEQFF
DNA: TGTGCCAGCAGTTATGAGGCGGGAGGGACTTACAATGAGCAGTTCTTC

D: .
length: 14
V: TRBV11-2
size: once
J: TRBJ2-5
CDR3: CASSRGPKEGTQYF
DNA: TGTGCCAGCAGCCGCGGCCCCAAAGAGGGGACCCAGTACTTC

D: .
length: 12
V: TRBV29-1
size: .
J: TRBJ2-5
CDR3: CSVEGQEETQYF
DNA: TGCAGCGTTGAAGGACAGGAGGAGACCCAGTACTTC

D: TRBD1
length: 15
V: TRBV6-5
size: .
J: TRBJ1-1
CDR3: CASRGIRQGENEAFF
DNA: TGTGCCAGCAGAGGGATTCGACAGGGTGAAAATGAAGCTTTCTTT

D: .
length: 13
V: TRBV28
size: .
J: TRBJ1-2
CDR3: CASRSTGYYGYTF
DNA: TGTGCCAGCAGATCGACAGGCTACTATGGCTACACCTTC

D: TRBD1
length: 23
V: TRBV3-1/TRBV3-2
size: .
J: TRBJ2-3
CDR3: CASSQEEGRKGQKPTTRTDTQYF
DNA: TGTGCCAGCAGCCAAGAAGAAGGAAGAAAGGGACAGAAGCCCACTACCCGCACAGATACGCAGTATTTT

D: TRBD2
length: 15
V: TRBV19
size: .
J: TRBJ2-7
CDR3: CASSMVAGGQYEQYF
DNA: TGTGCCAGTAGTATGGTAGCGGGAGGCCAATACGAGCAGTACTTC

D: TRBD1
length: 14
V: TRBV5-1
size: .
J: TRBJ1-2
CDR3: CASRRNTGEYGYTF
DNA: TGCGCCAGCAGACGTAACACAGGGGAGTACGGCTACACCTTC

D: TRBD1
length: 13
V: TRBV29-1
size: .
J: TRBJ2-3
CDR3: CSVGTGGANTQYF
DNA: TGCAGCGTTGGGACAGGGGGAGCGAATACGCAGTATTTT

D: TRBD1
length: 15
V: TRBV30
size: once
J: TRBJ2-3
CDR3: CAWNTGQASTDTQYF
DNA: TGTGCCTGGAACACGGGACAGGCTAGCACAGATACGCAGTATTTT

D: TRBD1
length: 14
V: TRBV19
size: once
J: TRBJ1-2
CDR3: CASTGTGVDYGYTF
DNA: TGTGCCAGTACCGGGACAGGGGTTGACTATGGCTACACCTTC

D: .
length: 15
V: TRBV28
size: .
J: TRBJ1-5
CDR3: CASSPPDRLGQPQHF
DNA: TGTGCCAGCAGTCCACCCGACAGGTTGGGACAGCCCCAGCATTTT

D: .
length: 13
V: TRBV5-1
size: .
J: TRBJ2-5
CDR3: CASSLGQQETQYF
DNA: TGCGCCAGCAGCTTGGGTCAGCAAGAGACCCAGTACTTC

D: TRBD1
length: 14
V: TRBV24-1
size: .
J: TRBJ2-5
CDR3: CATSGDRVGETQYF
DNA: TGTGCCACCAGTGGTGACAGGGTAGGCGAGACCCAGTACTTC

D: .
length: 16
V: TRBV7-6
size: .
J: TRBJ1-1
CDR3: CASSLSGAAGNTEAFF
DNA: TGTGCCAGCAGCCTCTCCGGCGCCGCAGGGAACACTGAAGCTTTCTTT

D: .
length: 12
V: TRBV7-2
size: .
J: TRBJ1-2
CDR3: CASSDRYYGYTF
DNA: TGTGCCAGCAGTGACAGATACTATGGCTACACCTTC